Each of the 20 T cell receptor beta chains below was sequenced from the same sample in a study of blood T cell repertoires in COVID-19 (dated by TCRdb to 2018 to 2021). Library preparation was by the immunoSEQ multiplex PCR assay. Held by TCRdb, this immuneACCESS table contains in-frame sequences only and omits some clones. Under half of the omission traces to an unresolved V gene where checked; the cause of the rest is unknown. For this sample the table gives 91,000 or so clones, of which 75% to 95% were detected only once. Of the sample, over 3.5% falls within the top ten clones. Sequenced: peripheral blood. These receptors were taken from a woman in her 50s in a cohort sampled during active COVID-19.

The V gene is TRBV18, the J gene TRBJ2-2, with TRBD2 identical over 8 bases. The CDR3 loop spans 15 amino acids. Trimming at V came to 8 bases and at J to 8 bases, leaving 13 bases not matched to a gene. The V gene's germline CDR1 is KGHSH and CDR2 LQKENI. The CDR3 coding sequence is TGTGCCAGCCCCCCGAGGGCGGGGGGCGGGGGGGAGCTGTTTTTT. Translation: CASPPRAGGGGELFF. Combining the CDR3 with reference TRBV18 and TRBJ2-2 gives the whole variable domain NAGVMQNPRHLVRRRGQEARLRCSPMKGHSHVYWYRQLPEEGLKFMVYLQKENIIDESGMPKERFSAEFPKEGPSILRIQQVVRGDSAAYFCASPPRAGGGGELFFGEGSRLTVL.

V gene TRBV11-2 combines with J gene TRBJ1-1, with TRBD1 matching over 9 bases. V shed 3 bases, J shed 4 bases, and the junction held 12 bases outside the gene matches. This CDR3 is 17 amino acids long. CDR1 and CDR2 (germline): SGHAT, FQNNGV. CDR3 in amino acids: CASSFSGTGTWGTEAFF. The CDR3 DNA reads as TGTGCCAGCAGCTTCTCCGGGACAGGGACTTGGGGCACTGAAGCTTTCTTT.

CDR3 sequence: CASSVGLNGLEETQYF. CDR3 in DNA: TGTGCCAGCAGCGTAGGCCTCAATGGATTGGAGGAGACCCAGTACTTC. The chain couples TRBV9 to TRBJ2-5; no clear D gene. CDR1 SGDLS and CDR2 YYNGEE come from the germline V gene. CDR3 size: 16 residues. The germline V and J ends were trimmed by 0 bases and 5 bases, with 17 bases remaining between them.

This clone appeared once. The V call is TRBV6-1, the J call TRBJ2-1, with 9 bases identical to TRBD2. Germline V lookup: CDR1 MNHNS, CDR2 SASEGT. This CDR3 comprises 16 residues. V gave up 4 bases and J gave up 0 bases; unmatched junction bases: 4. CDR3 bases: TGTGCCAGCAGTGGGGCGGGAGGGTTCTCCTACAATGAGCAGTTCTTC. This encodes CASSGAGGFSYNEQFF.

The chain employs TRBV28 and TRBJ2-7; a possible D gene is TRBD1 (7 bases). The CDR3 sequence is 15 residues long. CDR1 and CDR2 from the germline V gene are MDHEN and SYDVKM. The V end lost 2 bases, the J end lost 0 bases, and 11 bases lay between the germline ends. The DNA for the CDR3 is TGTGCCAGCAGTTTAGGAGGGGGCCACTCCTACGAGCAGTACTTC. As protein: CASSLGGGHSYEQYF.

The chain employs TRBV5-1 and TRBJ2-1; 10 positions match TRBD2. CDR1 is SGHRS, CDR2 YFSETQ, per germline. This CDR3 comprises 15 residues. The ends lost 3 bases at V and 7 bases at J; junction bases unmatched: 7. The CDR3 loop reads CASSSRSGGQNEQFF. The CDR3 nucleotides read TGCGCCAGCAGCTCCCGTAGCGGGGGGCAAAATGAGCAGTTCTTC.

This clone was seen only once. The chain has TRBV6-2 or TRBV6-3 and TRBJ2-1; D call uncertain. V was trimmed by 5 bases and J by 0 bases, leaving 11 bases between them. The CDR3 is made up of 15 amino acids. The germline V gene encodes CDR1 MNHEY and CDR2 SVGEGT. The CDR3: CASSISQSSYNEQFF. The CDR3, as DNA: TGTGCCAGCAGTATTAGCCAGAGCTCCTACAATGAGCAGTTCTTC.

This chain links TRBV28 with TRBJ2-7; the match to TRBD1 covers 10 bases. V trimming: 6 bases; J trimming: 2 bases; junction bases outside the gene matches: 7. Germline assignment: CDR1 MDHEN and CDR2 SYDVKM. CDR3 size: 15 residues. CDR3 in amino acids: CASRRSGTGAYEQYF. In DNA, the CDR3 is TGTGCCAGCAGGCGCTCCGGGACAGGGGCCTACGAGCAGTACTTC.

This rearrangement joins TRBV5-1 to TRBJ2-7; D remains unclear. The CDR3 consists of 13 residues. Deletions cut 0 bases from V and 8 bases from J, with 12 bases between. Germline CDR1 SGHRS, CDR2 YFSETQ. CDR3 residues: CASSLEDLSKQYF. CDR3 nucleotides: TGCGCCAGCAGCTTGGAAGATCTATCGAAGCAGTACTTC.

This chain connects TRBV28 to TRBJ1-4; TRBD1 matches 9 bases. This CDR3 is 16 amino acids long. Germline V gives CDR1 MDHEN, CDR2 SYDVKM. The V gene end was trimmed by 3 bases and the J gene end by 5 bases; junction bases not matched to a gene: 7. CDR3 DNA: TGTGCCAGCAGTTTTTACAGGGGGCCGGCGAATGAAAAACTGTTTTTT. Protein: CASSFYRGPANEKLFF.

The chain couples TRBV3-1 (or the pseudogene TRBV3-2) to TRBJ2-2; TRBD2 might be the D (5 bases). This CDR3 region has 15 residues. The germline V gene has CDR1 LGHDT and CDR2 YNNKEL (reference sequence). V was trimmed by 0 bases and J by 4 bases, leaving 9 bases between them. The CDR3 loop reads CASSQDLRVTGELFF. The CDR3 DNA is TGTGCCAGCAGCCAAGACTTGAGGGTCACCGGGGAGCTGTTTTTT.

The V call is TRBV2, the J call TRBJ2-3, with 15 positions matching TRBD2. CDR1 is SNHLY, CDR2 FYNNEI, per germline. With V trimmed by 8 bases and J by 6 bases, 9 bases remained unmatched. The CDR3 totals 16 residues. The CDR3 coding sequence is TGTGCCAGCCTTTTGAGGACTAGCGGGGGGGGTGATACGCAGTATTTT. Residues: CASLLRTSGGGDTQYF. Supplemented by reference TRBV2 and TRBJ2-3, the full variable domain reads EPEVTQTPSHQVTQMGQEVILRCVPISNHLYFYWYRQILGQKVEFLVSFYNNEISEKSEIFDDQFSVERPDGSNFTLKIRSTKLEDSAMYFCASLLRTSGGGDTQYFGPGTRLTVL.

The chain is built from TRBV5-6 and TRBJ1-1, with D perhaps matching TRBD1 (5 bases). Germline assignment: CDR1 SGHDT and CDR2 YYEEEE. The V end was cut by 3 bases, the J end by 3 bases, with 12 bases between. CDR3 size: 14 residues. The CDR3 sequence: CASSSVEGYTEAFF. DNA for the CDR3: TGTGCCAGCAGCTCGGTGGAGGGGTACACTGAAGCTTTCTTT.

This chain uses TRBV27 with TRBJ1-5, with TRBD1 matching 8 bases. CDR3 length: 15 residues. V trimming: 5 bases; J trimming: 0 bases; junction bases outside the gene matches: 3. Germline CDR1 reads MNHEY; CDR2 reads SMNVEV (reference sequence). In nucleotides, the CDR3 is TGTGCCAGCAGTCCAGGGGGCTATAGCAATCAGCCCCAGCATTTT. Residues: CASSPGGYSNQPQHF.

The chain employs TRBV3-1 (or the pseudogene TRBV3-2) and TRBJ2-1; 9 bases map to TRBD2. CDR3 size: 16 residues. Germline assignment: CDR1 LGHDT and CDR2 YNNKEL (reference sequence). V gave up 1 base and J gave up 6 bases; unmatched junction bases: 7. The CDR3 DNA reads as TGTGCCAGCAGCCAAGGGGTTAGCGGGAGTATCAATGAGCAGTTCTTC. It codes for CASSQGVSGSINEQFF.

This clone was detected only once. The rearrangement uses TRBV3-1 (or the pseudogene TRBV3-2) and TRBJ2-1; D perhaps matches TRBD2 (6 bases). The length of the CDR3 is 14 residues. Trimming took off 0 bases at V and 7 bases at J, with 10 bases between the two ends. Germline CDR1 and CDR2: LGHDT and YNNKEL (reference sequence). The CDR3 sequence is CASSQDFGGNEQFF. The CDR3 DNA is TGTGCCAGCAGCCAAGACTTTGGGGGGAATGAGCAGTTCTTC.

The chain combines TRBV6-5 with TRBJ2-7; D is possibly TRBD2 (5 bases). CDR3 size: 14 residues. The V end was cut by 6 bases, the J end by 6 bases, with 18 bases between. CDR1 is MNHEY and CDR2 is SVGAGI in the germline V gene. The CDR3 is CASSLNQLGREQYF. CDR3 bases: TGTGCCAGCAGCCTAAACCAACTAGGTCGCGAGCAGTACTTC.

The rearrangement joins TRBV19 to TRBJ2-7; 11 nucleotides line up with TRBD1. Germline loops: CDR1 LNHDA, CDR2 SQIVND (reference sequence). The length of the CDR3 is 15 residues. Germline trimming cut 5 bases from V and 1 base from J; bases unmatched to any gene: 4. CDR3 sequence (DNA): TGTGCCAGTAGTGATGGGACAGGGGGTTCCTACGAGCAGTACTTC. It specifies CASSDGTGGSYEQYF.

The V and J genes are TRBV6-5 and TRBJ2-5; 9 nucleotides match TRBD1. With 6 bases clipped from V and 2 bases from J, the junction kept 7 bases outside the gene matches. Germline CDR1 is MNHEY and CDR2 is SVGAGI. This CDR3 region has 15 residues. The CDR3 DNA follows: TGTGCCAGCAGCTCACAGGGGGCGTTTCAAGAGACCCAGTACTTC. It specifies CASSSQGAFQETQYF.

The V gene is TRBV2, the J gene TRBJ1-6; 7 bases agree with TRBD1. CDR1 SNHLY and CDR2 FYNNEI come from the germline V gene. The CDR3 contains 16 residues. Trimming at V came to 6 bases and at J to 0 bases, leaving 5 bases not matched to a gene. CDR3 nucleotide sequence: TGTGCCAGCAGGTTAGGGGACAGCTCCTATAATTCACCCCTCCACTTT. It encodes CASRLGDSSYNSPLHF.